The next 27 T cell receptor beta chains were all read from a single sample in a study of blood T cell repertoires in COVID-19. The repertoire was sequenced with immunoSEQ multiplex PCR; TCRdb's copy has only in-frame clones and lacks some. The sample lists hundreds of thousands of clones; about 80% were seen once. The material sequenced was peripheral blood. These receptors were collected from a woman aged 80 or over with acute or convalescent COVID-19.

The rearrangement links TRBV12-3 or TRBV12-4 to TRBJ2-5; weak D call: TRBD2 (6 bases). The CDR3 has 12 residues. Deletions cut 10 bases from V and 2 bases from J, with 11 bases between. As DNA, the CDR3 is TGTGCCACCTTGGGACTTCAAGAGACCCAGTACTTC. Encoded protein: CATLGLQETQYF.

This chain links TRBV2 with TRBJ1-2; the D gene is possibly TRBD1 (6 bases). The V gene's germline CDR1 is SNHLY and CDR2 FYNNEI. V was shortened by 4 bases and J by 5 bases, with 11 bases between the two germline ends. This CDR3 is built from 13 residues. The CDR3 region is CASSGQAQYGYTF. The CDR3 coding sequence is TGTGCCAGCAGTGGACAGGCCCAATATGGCTACACCTTC.

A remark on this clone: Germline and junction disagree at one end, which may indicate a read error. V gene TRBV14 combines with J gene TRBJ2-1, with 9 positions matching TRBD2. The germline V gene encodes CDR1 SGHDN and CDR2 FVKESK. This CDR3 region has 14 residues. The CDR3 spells CASSQRSTSGLAVF. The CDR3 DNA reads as TGTGCCAGCAGCCAAAGGTCCACTAGCGGGCTTGCGGTCTTC.

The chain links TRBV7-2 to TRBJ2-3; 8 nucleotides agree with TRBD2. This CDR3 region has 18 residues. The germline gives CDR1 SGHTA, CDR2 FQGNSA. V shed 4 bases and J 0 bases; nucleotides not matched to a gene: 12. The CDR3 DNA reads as TGTGCCAGCAGCTCGTCTCCGCTAGCGGGCGGGAGCACAGATACGCAGTATTTT. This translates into CASSSSPLAGGSTDTQYF.

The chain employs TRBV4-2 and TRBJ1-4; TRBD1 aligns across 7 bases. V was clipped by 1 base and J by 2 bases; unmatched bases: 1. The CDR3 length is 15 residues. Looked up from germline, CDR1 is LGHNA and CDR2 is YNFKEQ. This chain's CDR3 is CASSQVQGTNEKLFF. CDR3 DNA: TGTGCCAGCAGCCAAGTACAGGGGACTAATGAAAAACTGTTTTTT.

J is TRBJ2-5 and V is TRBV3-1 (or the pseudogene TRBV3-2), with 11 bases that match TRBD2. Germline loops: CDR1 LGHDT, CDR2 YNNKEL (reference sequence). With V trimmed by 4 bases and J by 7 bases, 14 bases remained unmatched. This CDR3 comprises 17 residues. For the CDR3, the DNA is TGTGCCAGCAGCCGTCTAGCGGGGGGCAGTCCCCAGGCGACCCAGTACTTC. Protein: CASSRLAGGSPQATQYF.

The CDR3 DNA follows: TGTGCCAGCAGTTTCAGTAAAAACATTCAGTACTTC. Translation gives CASSFSKNIQYF. The rearrangement uses TRBV12-3 or TRBV12-4 and TRBJ2-4; D uncertain. This CDR3 is built from 12 residues. V was pared by 3 bases and J by 4 bases, with 4 bases between.

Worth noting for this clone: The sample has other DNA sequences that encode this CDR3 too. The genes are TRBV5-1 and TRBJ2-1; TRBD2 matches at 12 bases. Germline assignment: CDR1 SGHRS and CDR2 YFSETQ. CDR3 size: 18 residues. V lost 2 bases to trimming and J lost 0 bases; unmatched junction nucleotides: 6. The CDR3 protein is CASSFGTSGSSSYNEQFF. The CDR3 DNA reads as TGCGCCAGCAGCTTTGGGACTAGCGGGTCGAGCTCCTACAATGAGCAGTTCTTC.

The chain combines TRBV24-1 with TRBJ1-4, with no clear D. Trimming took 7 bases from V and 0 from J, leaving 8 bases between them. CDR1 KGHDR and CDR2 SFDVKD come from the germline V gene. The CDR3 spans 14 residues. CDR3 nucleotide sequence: TGTGCCACCAGGGGAGAACCAACTAATGAAAAACTGTTTTTT. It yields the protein CATRGEPTNEKLFF.

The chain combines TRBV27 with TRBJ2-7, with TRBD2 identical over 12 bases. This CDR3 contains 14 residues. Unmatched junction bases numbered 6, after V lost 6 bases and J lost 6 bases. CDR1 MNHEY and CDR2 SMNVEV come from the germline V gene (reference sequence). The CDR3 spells CASSHGTSGFEQYF. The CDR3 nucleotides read TGTGCCAGCAGCCACGGGACTAGCGGGTTCGAGCAGTACTTC.

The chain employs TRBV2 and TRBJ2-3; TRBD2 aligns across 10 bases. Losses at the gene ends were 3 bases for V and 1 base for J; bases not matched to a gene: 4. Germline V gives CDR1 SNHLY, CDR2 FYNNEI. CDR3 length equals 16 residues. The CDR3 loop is CASSELLAGGTDTQYF. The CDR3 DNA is TGTGCCAGCAGTGAGCTTCTAGCGGGAGGCACAGATACGCAGTATTTT.

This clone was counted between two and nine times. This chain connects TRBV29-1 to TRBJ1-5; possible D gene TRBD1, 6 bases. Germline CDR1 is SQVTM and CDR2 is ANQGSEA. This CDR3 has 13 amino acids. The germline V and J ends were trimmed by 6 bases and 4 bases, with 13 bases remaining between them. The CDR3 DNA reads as TGCAGCGTGGCTGGGACATTTAATCAGCCCCAGCATTTT. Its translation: CSVAGTFNQPQHF.

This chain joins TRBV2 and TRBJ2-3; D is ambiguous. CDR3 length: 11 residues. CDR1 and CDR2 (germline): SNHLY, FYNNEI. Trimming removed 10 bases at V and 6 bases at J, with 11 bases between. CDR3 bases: TGTGCCAACACGGCGCGGGATACGCAGTATTTT. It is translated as CANTARDTQYF.

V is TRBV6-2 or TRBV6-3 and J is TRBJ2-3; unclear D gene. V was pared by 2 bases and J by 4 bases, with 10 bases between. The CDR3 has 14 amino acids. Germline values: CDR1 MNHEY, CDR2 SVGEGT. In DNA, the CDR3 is TGTGCCAGCAGTTACCCAGATATTGCAGATACGCAGTATTTT. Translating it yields CASSYPDIADTQYF.

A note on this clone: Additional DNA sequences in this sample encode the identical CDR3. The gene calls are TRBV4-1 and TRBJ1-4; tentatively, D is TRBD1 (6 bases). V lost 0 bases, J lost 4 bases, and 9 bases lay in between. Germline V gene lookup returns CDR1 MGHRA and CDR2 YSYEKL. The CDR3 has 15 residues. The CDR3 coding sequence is TGCGCCAGCAGCCAAGATGGGACATATAATGAAAAACTGTTTTTT. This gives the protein CASSQDGTYNEKLFF.

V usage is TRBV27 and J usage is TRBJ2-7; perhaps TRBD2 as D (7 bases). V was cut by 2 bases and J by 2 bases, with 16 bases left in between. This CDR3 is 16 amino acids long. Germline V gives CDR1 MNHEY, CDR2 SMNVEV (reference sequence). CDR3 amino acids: CASSLVGGALTYEQYF. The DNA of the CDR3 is TGTGCCAGCAGTTTAGTAGGGGGGGCTCTTACCTACGAGCAGTACTTC.

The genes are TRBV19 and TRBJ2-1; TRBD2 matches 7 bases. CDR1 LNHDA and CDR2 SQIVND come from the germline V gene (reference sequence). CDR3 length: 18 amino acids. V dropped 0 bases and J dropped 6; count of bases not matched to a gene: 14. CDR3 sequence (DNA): TGTGCCAGTAGTATAGAGGGTACTAGCGCAGACATATCCAATGAGCAGTTCTTC. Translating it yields CASSIEGTSADISNEQFF.

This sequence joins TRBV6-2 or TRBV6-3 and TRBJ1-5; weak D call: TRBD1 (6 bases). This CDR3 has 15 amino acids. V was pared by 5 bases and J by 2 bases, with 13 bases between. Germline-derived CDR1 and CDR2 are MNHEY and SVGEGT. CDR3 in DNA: TGTGCCAGCAGTCAGGGGTCCCTTGGCAATCAGCCCCAGCATTTT. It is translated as CASSQGSLGNQPQHF.

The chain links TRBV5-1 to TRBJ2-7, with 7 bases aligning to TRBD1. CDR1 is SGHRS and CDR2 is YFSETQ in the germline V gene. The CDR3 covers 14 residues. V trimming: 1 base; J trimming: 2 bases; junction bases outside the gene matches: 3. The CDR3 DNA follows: TGCGCCAGCAGCTTGCGGGACAGACCCTACGAGCAGTACTTC. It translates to CASSLRDRPYEQYF.

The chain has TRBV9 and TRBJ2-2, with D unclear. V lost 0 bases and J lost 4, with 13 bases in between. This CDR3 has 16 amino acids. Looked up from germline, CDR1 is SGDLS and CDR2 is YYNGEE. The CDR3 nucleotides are TGTGCCAGCAGCGTAGGAGAGACGCCGGGCACCGGGGAGCTGTTTTTT. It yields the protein CASSVGETPGTGELFF.

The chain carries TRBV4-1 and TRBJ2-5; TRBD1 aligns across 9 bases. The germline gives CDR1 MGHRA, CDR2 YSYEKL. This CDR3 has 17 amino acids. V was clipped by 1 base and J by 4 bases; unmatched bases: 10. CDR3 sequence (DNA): TGCGCCAGCAGCCAAGCGGACAGGGGCAGGATCCCAGAGACCCAGTACTTC. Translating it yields CASSQADRGRIPETQYF.

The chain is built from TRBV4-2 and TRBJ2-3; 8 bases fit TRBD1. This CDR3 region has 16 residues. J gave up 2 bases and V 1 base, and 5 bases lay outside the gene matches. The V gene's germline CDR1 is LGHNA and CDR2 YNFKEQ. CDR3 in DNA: TGTGCCAGCAGCCAAGTGGTCAGGGGGCCCACAGATACGCAGTATTTT. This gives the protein CASSQVVRGPTDTQYF.

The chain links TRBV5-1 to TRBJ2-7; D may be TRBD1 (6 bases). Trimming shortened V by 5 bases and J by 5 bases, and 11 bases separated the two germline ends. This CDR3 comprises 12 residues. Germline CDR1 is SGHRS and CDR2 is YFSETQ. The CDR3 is CASRADSHEQYF. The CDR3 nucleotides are TGCGCCAGCAGAGCGGACAGCCACGAGCAGTACTTC. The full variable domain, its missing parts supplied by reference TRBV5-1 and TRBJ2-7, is KAGVTQTPRYLIKTRGQQVTLSCSPISGHRSVSWYQQTPGQGLQFLFEYFSETQRNKGNFPGRFSGRQFSNSRSEMNVSTLELGDSALYLCASRADSHEQYFGPGTRLTVT.

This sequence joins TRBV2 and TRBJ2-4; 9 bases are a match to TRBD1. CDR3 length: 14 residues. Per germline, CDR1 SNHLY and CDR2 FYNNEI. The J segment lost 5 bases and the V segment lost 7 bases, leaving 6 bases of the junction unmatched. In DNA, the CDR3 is TGTGCCAGCACTCAACAGGGGGCGCAAAACATTCAGTACTTC. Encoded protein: CASTQQGAQNIQYF.

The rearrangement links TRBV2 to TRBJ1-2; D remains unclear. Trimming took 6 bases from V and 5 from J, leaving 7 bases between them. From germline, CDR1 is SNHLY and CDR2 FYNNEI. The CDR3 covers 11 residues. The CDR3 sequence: CASRQLYGYTF. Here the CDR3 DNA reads TGTGCCAGCAGACAGCTTTATGGCTACACCTTC.

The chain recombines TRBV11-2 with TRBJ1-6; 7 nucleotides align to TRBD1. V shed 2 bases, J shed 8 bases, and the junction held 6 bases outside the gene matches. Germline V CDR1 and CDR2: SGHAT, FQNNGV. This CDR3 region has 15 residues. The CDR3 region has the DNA TGTGCCAGCAGCTTAACCTACAGGGGTTATTCACCCCTCCACTTT. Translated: CASSLTYRGYSPLHF.

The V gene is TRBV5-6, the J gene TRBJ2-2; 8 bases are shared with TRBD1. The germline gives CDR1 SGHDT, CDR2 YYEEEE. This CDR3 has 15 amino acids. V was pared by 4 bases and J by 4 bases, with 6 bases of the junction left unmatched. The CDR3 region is CASSVRDRSTGELFF. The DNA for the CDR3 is TGTGCCAGCAGCGTCCGGGACAGGAGCACCGGGGAGCTGTTTTTT.